The subject of this entry is one T cell receptor (beta chain). This entry comes from a study of blood T cell repertoires in COVID-19. Study as a whole: PBMCs, B-cell-depleted T cells, or T cells provided the cDNA or gDNA that made up the material.

Per the study methods: Cell counts per sample came from amplifying reference gene primers. Profiling relied on immunoSEQ multiplex PCR, and the TCRdb table lists in-frame clones only, not all of them. V and J calls and clone size are those listed in that table; D and trimming were worked out from the DNA. The sample lists tens of thousands of clones, 70% to 80% occurring once. V was cut by 2 bases and J by 4 bases, with 5 bases left in between. This CDR3 has 11 residues. Germline lookup yields CDR1 DFQATT and CDR2 SNEGSKA (reference sequence). The clonotype was recovered from a human donor in a cohort sampled during active COVID-19. The chain links TRBV20-1 to TRBJ2-5, with unresolved D. The sample was peripheral blood. The CDR3 loop reads CSARRGETQYF. The CDR3 nucleotides read TGCAGTGCTAGACGAGGAGAGACCCAGTACTTC.